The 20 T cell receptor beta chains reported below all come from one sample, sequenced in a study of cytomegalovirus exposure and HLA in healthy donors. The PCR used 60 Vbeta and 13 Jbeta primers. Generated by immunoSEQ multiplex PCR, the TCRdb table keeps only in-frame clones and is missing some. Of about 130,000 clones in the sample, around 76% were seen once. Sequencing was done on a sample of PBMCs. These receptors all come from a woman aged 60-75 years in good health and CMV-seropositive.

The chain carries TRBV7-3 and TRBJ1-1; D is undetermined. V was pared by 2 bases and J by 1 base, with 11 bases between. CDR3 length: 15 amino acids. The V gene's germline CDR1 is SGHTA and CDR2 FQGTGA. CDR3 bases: TGTGCCAGCAGCTTACAGTCTTCAGGGAACACTGAAGCTTTCTTT. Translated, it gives CASSLQSSGNTEAFF.

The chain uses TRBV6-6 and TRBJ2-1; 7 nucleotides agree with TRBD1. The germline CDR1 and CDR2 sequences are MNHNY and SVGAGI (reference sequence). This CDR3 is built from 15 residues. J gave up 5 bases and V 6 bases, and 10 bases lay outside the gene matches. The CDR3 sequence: CASSLNRGANNEQFF. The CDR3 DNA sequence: TGTGCCAGCAGCCTAAACAGGGGCGCCAACAATGAGCAGTTCTTC.

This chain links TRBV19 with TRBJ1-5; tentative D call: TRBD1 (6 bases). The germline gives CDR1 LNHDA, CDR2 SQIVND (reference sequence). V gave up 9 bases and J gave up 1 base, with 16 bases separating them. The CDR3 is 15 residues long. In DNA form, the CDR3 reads TGTGCCAGCCATAGGACCGGACAGAGCAATCAGCCCCAGCATTTT. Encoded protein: CASHRTGQSNQPQHF.

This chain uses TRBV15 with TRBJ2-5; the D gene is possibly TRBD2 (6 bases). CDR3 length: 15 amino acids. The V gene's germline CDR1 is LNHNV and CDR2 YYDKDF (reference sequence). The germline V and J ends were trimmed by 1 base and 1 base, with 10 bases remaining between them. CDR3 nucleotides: TGTGCCACCAGCAGAGCCCGGGACTCCCAAGAGACCCAGTACTTC. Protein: CATSRARDSQETQYF.

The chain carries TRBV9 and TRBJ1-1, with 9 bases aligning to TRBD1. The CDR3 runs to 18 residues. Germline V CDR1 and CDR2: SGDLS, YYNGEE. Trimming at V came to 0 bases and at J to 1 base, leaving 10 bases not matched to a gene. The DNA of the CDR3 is TGTGCCAGCAGCGTAGGTGCACAGGGGGCGATAAGGAACACTGAAGCTTTCTTT. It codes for CASSVGAQGAIRNTEAFF.

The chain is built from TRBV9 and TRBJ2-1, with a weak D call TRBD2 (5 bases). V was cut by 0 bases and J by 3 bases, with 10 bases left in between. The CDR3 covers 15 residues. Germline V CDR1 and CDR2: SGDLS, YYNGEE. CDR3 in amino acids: CASSVEAENYNEQFF. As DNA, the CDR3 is TGTGCCAGCAGCGTAGAAGCGGAGAACTACAATGAGCAGTTCTTC.

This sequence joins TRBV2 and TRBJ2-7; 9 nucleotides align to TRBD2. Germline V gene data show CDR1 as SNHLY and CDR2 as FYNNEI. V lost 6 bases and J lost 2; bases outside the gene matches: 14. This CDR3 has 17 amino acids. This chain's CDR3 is CASSHEDKAGGPYEQYF. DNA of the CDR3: TGTGCCAGCAGCCACGAGGATAAGGCGGGAGGGCCCTACGAGCAGTACTTC.

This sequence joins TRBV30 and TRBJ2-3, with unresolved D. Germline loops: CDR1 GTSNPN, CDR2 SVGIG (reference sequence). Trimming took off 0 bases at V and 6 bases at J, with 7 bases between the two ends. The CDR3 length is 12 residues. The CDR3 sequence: CAWSVRGDTQYF. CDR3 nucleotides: TGTGCCTGGAGTGTACGCGGTGATACGCAGTATTTT.

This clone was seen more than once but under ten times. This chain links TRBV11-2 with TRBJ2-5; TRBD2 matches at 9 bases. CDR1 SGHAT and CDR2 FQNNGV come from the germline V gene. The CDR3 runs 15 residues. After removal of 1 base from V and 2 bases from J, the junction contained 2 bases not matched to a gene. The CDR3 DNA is TGTGCCAGCAGCTTAGGACTAGCGGCTCAAGAGACCCAGTACTTC. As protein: CASSLGLAAQETQYF.

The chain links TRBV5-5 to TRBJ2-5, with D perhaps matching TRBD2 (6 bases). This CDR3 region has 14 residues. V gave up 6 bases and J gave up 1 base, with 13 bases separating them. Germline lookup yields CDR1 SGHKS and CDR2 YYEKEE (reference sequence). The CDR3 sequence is CASTHVGGQETQYF. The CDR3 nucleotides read TGTGCCAGCACTCATGTGGGGGGCCAAGAGACCCAGTACTTC.

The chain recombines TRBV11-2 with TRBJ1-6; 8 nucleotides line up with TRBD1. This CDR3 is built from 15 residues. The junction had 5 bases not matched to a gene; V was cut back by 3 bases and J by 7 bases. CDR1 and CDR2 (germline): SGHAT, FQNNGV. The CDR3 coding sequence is TGTGCCAGCAGCTTCCATCAGGGGGCAAATTCACCCCTCCACTTT. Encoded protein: CASSFHQGANSPLHF.

The DNA of the CDR3 is TGCGCCAGCAGCGCACAGGGGAGTGGCACAGATACGCAGTATTTT. Translating gives CASSAQGSGTDTQYF. The chain links TRBV5-1 to TRBJ2-3; 7 bases map to TRBD1. There are 15 residues in the CDR3. Germline-derived CDR1 and CDR2 are SGHRS and YFSETQ. V was pared by 4 bases and J by 1 base, with 6 bases of the junction left unmatched.

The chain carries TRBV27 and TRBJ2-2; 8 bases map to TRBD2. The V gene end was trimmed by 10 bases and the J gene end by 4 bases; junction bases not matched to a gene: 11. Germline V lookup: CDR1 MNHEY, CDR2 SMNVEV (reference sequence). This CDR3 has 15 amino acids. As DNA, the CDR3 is TGTGCCACCCGGATGGCAGCGGGAGTCACCGGGGAGCTGTTTTTT. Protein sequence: CATRMAAGVTGELFF.

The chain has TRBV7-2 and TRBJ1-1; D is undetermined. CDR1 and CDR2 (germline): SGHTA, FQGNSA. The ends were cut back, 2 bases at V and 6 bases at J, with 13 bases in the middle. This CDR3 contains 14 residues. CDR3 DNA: TGTGCCAGCAGCTTACTATCCGCGGTCGCTGAAGCTTTCTTT. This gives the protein CASSLLSAVAEAFF. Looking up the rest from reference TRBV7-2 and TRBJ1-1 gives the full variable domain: GAGVSQSPSNKVTEKGKDVELRCDPISGHTALYWYRQSLGQGLEFLIYFQGNSAPDKSGLPSDRFSAERTGGSVSTLTIQRTQQEDSAVYLCASSLLSAVAEAFFGQGTRLTVV.

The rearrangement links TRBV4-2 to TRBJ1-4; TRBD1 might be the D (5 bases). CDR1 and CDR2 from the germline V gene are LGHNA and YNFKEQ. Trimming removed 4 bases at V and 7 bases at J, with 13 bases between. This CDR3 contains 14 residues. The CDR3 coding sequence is TGTGCCAGCAGCCCAGGGCGAAGCCCTGAAAAACTGTTTTTT. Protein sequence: CASSPGRSPEKLFF.

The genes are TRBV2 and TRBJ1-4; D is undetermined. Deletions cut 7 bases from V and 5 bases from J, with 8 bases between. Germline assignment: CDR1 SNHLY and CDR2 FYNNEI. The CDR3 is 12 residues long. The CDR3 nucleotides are TGTGCCAGCACCGAGGGAAATGAAAAACTGTTTTTT. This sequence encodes CASTEGNEKLFF. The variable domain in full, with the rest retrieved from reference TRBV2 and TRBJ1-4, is EPEVTQTPSHQVTQMGQEVILRCVPISNHLYFYWYRQILGQKVEFLVSFYNNEISEKSEIFDDQFSVERPDGSNFTLKIRSTKLEDSAMYFCASTEGNEKLFFGSGTQLSVL.

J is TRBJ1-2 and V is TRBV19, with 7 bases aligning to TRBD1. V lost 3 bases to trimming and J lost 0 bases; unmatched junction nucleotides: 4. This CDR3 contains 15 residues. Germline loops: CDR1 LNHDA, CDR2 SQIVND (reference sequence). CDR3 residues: CASSITGDPNYGYTF. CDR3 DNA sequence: TGTGCCAGTAGTATCACAGGGGATCCTAACTATGGCTACACCTTC.

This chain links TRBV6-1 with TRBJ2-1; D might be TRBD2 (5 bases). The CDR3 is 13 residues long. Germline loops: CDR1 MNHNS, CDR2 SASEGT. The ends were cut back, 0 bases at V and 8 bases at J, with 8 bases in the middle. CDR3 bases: TGTGCCAGCAGTGAAGCGAGGGCCCATGAGCAGTTCTTC. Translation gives CASSEARAHEQFF.

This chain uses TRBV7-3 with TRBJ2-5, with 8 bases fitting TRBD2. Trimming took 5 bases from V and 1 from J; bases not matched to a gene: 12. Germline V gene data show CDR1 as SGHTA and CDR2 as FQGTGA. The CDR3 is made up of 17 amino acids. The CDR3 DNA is TGTGCCAGCAGCACGGGGGTACTAGCGGCCTTCCAAGAGACCCAGTACTTC. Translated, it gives CASSTGVLAAFQETQYF.

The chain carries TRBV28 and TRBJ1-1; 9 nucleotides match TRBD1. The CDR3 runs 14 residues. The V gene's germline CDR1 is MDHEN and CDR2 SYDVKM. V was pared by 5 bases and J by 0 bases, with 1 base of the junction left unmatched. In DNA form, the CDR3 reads TGTGCCAGCAGTACAGGGGGCCTGAACACTGAAGCTTTCTTT. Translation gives CASSTGGLNTEAFF. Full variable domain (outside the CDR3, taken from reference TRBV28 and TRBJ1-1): DVKVTQSSRYLVKRTGEKVFLECVQDMDHENMFWYRQDPGLGLRLIYFSYDVKMKEKGDIPEGYSVSREKKERFSLILESASTNQTSMYLCASSTGGLNTEAFFGQGTRLTVV.